Below are 8 T cell receptor beta chains sequenced from a single sample in a study of T cell responses to AZD1222 COVID-19 vaccine. TCRdb keeps only in-frame clones here, not all; method: immunoSEQ multiplex PCR. The data contain tens of thousands of clones, around nine tenths of them singletons. Sequencing was performed on peripheral blood, taken on day 0 of AZD1222 vaccination. These receptors were obtained from an adult in good health.

In this sample, this clone turned up many times. The V and J genes are TRBV6-1 and TRBJ1-2; 11 bases align to TRBD1. Germline V gene sequence: CDR1 MNHNS, CDR2 SASEGT. This CDR3 is 16 amino acids long. V lost 0 bases and J lost 5; bases outside the gene matches: 5. In nucleotides, the CDR3 is TGTGCCAGCAGTGAAGCAGACGGGACAGGGGGATATGGCTACACCTTC. Translation gives CASSEADGTGGYGYTF.

This chain links TRBV18 with TRBJ1-4; 7 nucleotides align to TRBD1. Germline CDR1 and CDR2: KGHSH and LQKENI. CDR3 size: 15 residues. V lost 4 bases and J lost 6; bases outside the gene matches: 8. CDR3 DNA: TGTGCCAGCTCACGAGACAGGGTAGAGGATGAAAAACTGTTTTTT. It is translated as CASSRDRVEDEKLFF. Complete variable domain (other parts from reference TRBV18 and TRBJ1-4): NAGVMQNPRHLVRRRGQEARLRCSPMKGHSHVYWYRQLPEEGLKFMVYLQKENIIDESGMPKERFSAEFPKEGPSILRIQQVVRGDSAAYFCASSRDRVEDEKLFFGSGTQLSVL.

The V call is TRBV5-1, the J call TRBJ1-4; tentative D call: TRBD1 (6 bases). Trimming stripped 0 bases from V and 8 bases from J, with 17 bases between. Germline V CDR1 and CDR2: SGHRS, YFSETQ. The CDR3 runs to 16 residues. The CDR3 DNA reads TGCGCCAGCAGCTTGGCCGGGCAGGGGAGGAGCGAAAAACTGTTTTTT. Its protein is CASSLAGQGRSEKLFF. Combining the CDR3 with reference TRBV5-1 and TRBJ1-4 gives the whole variable domain KAGVTQTPRYLIKTRGQQVTLSCSPISGHRSVSWYQQTPGQGLQFLFEYFSETQRNKGNFPGRFSGRQFSNSRSEMNVSTLELGDSALYLCASSLAGQGRSEKLFFGSGTQLSVL.

CDR3 region: CASSFGENTEAFF. CDR3 sequence (DNA): TGTGCCAGCAGTTTCGGGGAAAACACTGAAGCTTTCTTT. This sequence joins TRBV12-3 or TRBV12-4 and TRBJ1-1, with unresolved D. The CDR3 runs to 13 residues. Between the trimmed V and J ends, which lost 3 bases and 2 bases, there was a span of 7 bases.

The J gene is TRBJ1-1, the V gene TRBV19; D is undetermined. The CDR3 totals 12 residues. Trimming took off 4 bases at V and 11 bases at J, with 14 bases between the two ends. Germline CDR1 and CDR2: LNHDA and SQIVND (reference sequence). CDR3 bases: TGTGCCAGTAGTAGAGGGTTACGCTGGGCTTTCTTT. Amino acid sequence: CASSRGLRWAFF.

This clone was recorded a few times. The rearrangement joins TRBV5-4 to TRBJ1-1; perhaps TRBD1 as D (5 bases). The CDR3 runs to 13 residues. Trimming stripped 1 base from V and 2 bases from J, with 6 bases between. Germline values: CDR1 SGHNT, CDR2 YYREEE (reference sequence). CDR3 sequence: CASSLQGNTEAFF. The CDR3 region has the DNA TGTGCCAGCAGCTTGCAGGGTAACACTGAAGCTTTCTTT.

The V and J genes are TRBV6-5 and TRBJ1-5, with D perhaps TRBD1 (6 bases). Per germline, CDR1 MNHEY and CDR2 SVGAGI. There are 13 residues in the CDR3. Trimming pared 7 bases from V and 2 bases from J, leaving 9 bases between. The CDR3 protein is CASTPGGNQPQHF. CDR3 bases: TGTGCCAGCACCCCAGGGGGCAATCAGCCCCAGCATTTT.

CDR3 DNA: TGTGCCAGCAGCTTTAGGGGGGGGGCCACAGATACGCAGTATTTT. Protein sequence: CASSFRGGATDTQYF. The V and J genes are TRBV5-8 and TRBJ2-3; possible D gene TRBD2, 7 bases. Trimming left V 2 bases short and J 2 bases short, with 12 bases between. The germline CDR1 and CDR2 sequences are SGHTS and YDEGEE. The CDR3 runs 15 residues.